The clone carrying this T cell receptor (beta chain) was seen a few times. What it recognizes is unknown. This CDR3 comprises 14 residues. Per germline, CDR1 SQVTM and CDR2 ANQGSEA. Losses at the gene ends were 6 bases for V and 9 bases for J; bases not matched to a gene: 10. This record comes from a study of cytomegalovirus exposure and HLA in healthy donors. Overall study context: A previous analysis identified 90 million to 140 million unique TCR beta sequences derived from 180 million or so T cells. Study-wide results and limits: In vitro assays verified that three CMV-associated chains recognized CMV antigens specifically. Highly shared variants forming one cluster were likely a sequencing artifact. HLA alleles showed associations with about 17,000 TCR beta sequences in a later analysis, at a 0.05 false discovery rate.

With 60 Vbeta and 13 Jbeta primers, the PCR was carried out. TCRdb's table, derived via immunoSEQ multiplex PCR, lists solely in-frame clones and lacks some. In the table there are 30,000 to 40,000 clones, 40% to 45% of which are singletons. Sequenced input: PBMCs. This clonotype was obtained from a woman aged 45-65 years in good health and CMV-seronegative. This chain joins TRBV29-1 and TRBJ2-1, with 11 bases aligning to TRBD2. CDR3 DNA: TGCAGCGTCCAGGCAGCTAGCGGGAGGATTGAGCAGTTCTTC. It translates to CSVQAASGRIEQFF.